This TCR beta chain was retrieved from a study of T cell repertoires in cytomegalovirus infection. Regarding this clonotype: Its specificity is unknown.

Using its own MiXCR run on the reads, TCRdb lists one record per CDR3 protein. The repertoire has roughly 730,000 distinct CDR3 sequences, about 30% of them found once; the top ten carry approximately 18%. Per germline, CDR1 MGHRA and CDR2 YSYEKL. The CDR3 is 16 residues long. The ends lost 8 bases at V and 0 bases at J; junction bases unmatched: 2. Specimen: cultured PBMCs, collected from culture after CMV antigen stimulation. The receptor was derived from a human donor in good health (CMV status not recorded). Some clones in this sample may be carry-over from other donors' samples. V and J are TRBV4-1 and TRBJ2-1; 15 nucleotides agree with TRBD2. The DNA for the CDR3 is TGCGCCAGCGGGACTAGCGGGAGGAGCTCCTACAATGAGCAGTTCTTC. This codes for CASGTSGRSSYNEQFF.